This T cell receptor (beta chain) derives from a study of vaccination effects on CD4 cells after COVID-19. Findings and caveats of the study: Late post-vaccination samples showed marked contraction of infection- and vaccine-induced clones.

In germline, CDR1 is SNHLY, CDR2 FYNNEI. CDR3 length: 17 residues. Trimming left V 6 bases short and J 4 bases short, with 24 bases between. Here immunoSEQ multiplex PCR was the method, and the copy in TCRdb shows in-frame clones only, minus some. The sample includes fewer than 40,000 clones, 70% of them seen just once. The authors isolated CD4+ T cells after around nine days of culture. Remarks on this clone: Its matching antigen is unknown.

The V gene is TRBV2, the J gene TRBJ1-2; D possibly corresponds to TRBD1 (6 bases). The clonotype originates from a human donor who received a COVID-19 vaccine. Material: CD4+ T cells from PBMCs cultured without peptide, obtained before COVID-19 vaccination. The CDR3 DNA reads TGTGCCAGCAGGGACTTTATCCGGGACATAAGCTCCTATGGCTACACCTTC. This encodes CASRDFIRDISSYGYTF. Looking up the rest from reference TRBV2 and TRBJ1-2 gives the full variable domain: EPEVTQTPSHQVTQMGQEVILRCVPISNHLYFYWYRQILGQKVEFLVSFYNNEISEKSEIFDDQFSVERPDGSNFTLKIRSTKLEDSAMYFCASRDFIRDISSYGYTFGSGTRLTVV.